The 31 T cell receptor beta chains listed next were all sequenced from one sample in a study of T-cell reconstitution after alpha-beta-depleted transplantation in children. This sample's TCRbeta library carried unique molecular identifier barcodes. TCRdb reprocessed the PCR reads with MiXCR, giving one entry per CDR3 protein. The top ten clones hold about 2.6% of a sample with almost 250,000 distinct CDR3 sequences, roughly a quarter of them seen once. The specimen was PBMCs, collected before TCRalphabeta/CD19-depleted stem cell transplant. These receptors came from a girl aged 2-10 years with Fanconi anemia, due to receive a stem cell transplant.

This clonotype appeared many times. This sequence joins TRBV29-1 and TRBJ2-3, with TRBD1 as a possible D gene (6 bases). Germline assignment: CDR1 SQVTM and CDR2 ANQGSEA. This CDR3 has 14 amino acids. V was clipped by 6 bases and J by 6 bases, with 19 bases between them. CDR3 amino acids: CSVRREQGSDTQYF. The CDR3 DNA reads as TGCAGCGTCCGACGAGAACAGGGTTCGGATACGCAGTATTTT.

J is TRBJ2-7 and V is TRBV21-1; the table's D call TRBD1 went unverified against the DNA. TRBV21-1 is a pseudogene segment. This CDR3 contains 15 residues. DNA of the CDR3: TGTGCCAGCAGCAAACAAGTCGGACAGGCCTACGAGCAGTACTTC. Its protein is CASSKQVGQAYEQYF.

This clonotype was seen a handful of times. The V gene is TRBV29-1, the J gene TRBJ2-3; the D gene is possibly TRBD2 (6 bases). This CDR3 comprises 15 residues. Germline CDR1 and CDR2: SQVTM and ANQGSEA. V was pared by 4 bases and J by 0 bases, with 14 bases between. The CDR3 region is CSVASGVSSTDTQYF. The DNA of the CDR3 is TGCAGCGTTGCATCGGGGGTCTCTAGCACAGATACGCAGTATTTT.

The chain couples TRBV20-1 to TRBJ2-7; D ambiguous. The V gene's germline CDR1 is DFQATT and CDR2 SNEGSKA (reference sequence). The CDR3 sequence is 12 residues long. Trimming took off 4 bases at V and 4 bases at J, with 11 bases between the two ends. The CDR3 spells CSAKGPLYEQYF. CDR3 coding DNA: TGCAGTGCTAAAGGTCCCCTATACGAGCAGTACTTC.

This clonotype was seen ten or more times. This chain joins TRBV29-1 and TRBJ2-6; D is possibly TRBD2 (6 bases). V was cut by 5 bases and J by 1 base, with 6 bases left in between. This CDR3 is 13 amino acids long. Germline-derived CDR1 and CDR2 are SQVTM and ANQGSEA. DNA of the CDR3: TGCAGCGTTCTAGCGTCTGGGGCCAACGTCCTGACTTTC. Protein sequence: CSVLASGANVLTF.

This clonotype was seen only a few times. The genes are TRBV20-1 and TRBJ2-7, with TRBD1 identical over 9 bases. V shed 0 bases and J 3 bases; nucleotides not matched to a gene: 15. The CDR3 is made up of 18 amino acids. Germline CDR1 reads DFQATT; CDR2 reads SNEGSKA (reference sequence). The CDR3 region is CSARDPVSGQGRVYEQYF. Written as DNA, the CDR3 is TGCAGTGCTAGAGATCCCGTTTCTGGACAGGGGAGAGTCTACGAGCAGTACTTC.

The rearrangement links TRBV29-1 to TRBJ2-5; 8 nucleotides agree with TRBD2. The V and J ends lost 7 bases and 5 bases, in that order; junction bases with no gene match: 9. The CDR3 loop spans 13 amino acids. Germline V gene sequence: CDR1 SQVTM, CDR2 ANQGSEA. In nucleotides, the CDR3 is TGCAGCGCCAAAAGCGGGAGAGGCGAGACCCAGTACTTC. It encodes CSAKSGRGETQYF. The complete variable domain, with remaining parts taken from reference TRBV29-1 and TRBJ2-5, reads SAVISQKPSRDICQRGTSLTIQCQVDSQVTMMFWYRQQPGQSLTLIATANQGSEATYESGFVIDKFPISRPNLTFSTLTVSNMSPEDSSIYLCSAKSGRGETQYFGPGTRLLVL.

This clonotype was seen at least ten times. The CDR3 protein is CASSYSDDSYNEQFF. The CDR3 nucleotides read TGTGCCAGCAGTTACTCAGACGACTCCTACAATGAGCAGTTCTTC. V is TRBV6-5 and J is TRBJ2-1; unclear D gene. V lost 0 bases, J lost 0 bases, and 6 bases lay in between. The CDR3 length is 15 residues. Per germline, CDR1 MNHEY and CDR2 SVGAGI.

This clonotype was counted ten times or more. The V call is TRBV10-3, the J call TRBJ2-7; 15 bases fit TRBD2. V lost 7 bases, J lost 6 bases, and 22 bases stayed unmatched. CDR1 is ENHRY and CDR2 is SYGVKD in the germline V gene. This CDR3 is built from 20 residues. In DNA, the CDR3 is TGTGCCATCAAGAACGGGTTCGGACTAGCGGGGGGGTTCCCCACAACCGAGCAGTACTTC. Amino acid sequence: CAIKNGFGLAGGFPTTEQYF.

V and J are TRBV5-1 and TRBJ2-2; unclear D gene. Trimming left V 4 bases short and J 4 bases short, with 17 bases between. Germline-derived CDR1 and CDR2 are SGHRS and YFSETQ. This CDR3 has 16 residues. The CDR3 sequence is CASSLGLLSSTGELFF. DNA of the CDR3: TGCGCCAGCAGCCTAGGTCTCTTATCGAGCACCGGGGAGCTGTTTTTT.

This clonotype occurred many times. This chain connects TRBV7-2 to TRBJ2-3; 9 nucleotides line up with TRBD2. The V and J ends lost 2 bases and 4 bases, in that order; junction bases with no gene match: 10. CDR1 is SGHTA and CDR2 is FQGNSA in the germline V gene. CDR3 length: 17 amino acids. CDR3 in DNA: TGTGCCAGCAGCTTATTGGTACTGGGACTAGCCGCAGATACGCAGTATTTT. It yields the protein CASSLLVLGLAADTQYF.

There are many counts of this clonotype. The rearrangement joins TRBV12-3 or TRBV12-4 to TRBJ2-1; tentative D call: TRBD2 (6 bases). The V end lost 5 bases, the J end lost 5 bases, and 13 bases lay between the germline ends. This CDR3 comprises 14 residues. CDR3 sequence reads: CASSTGTGNNEQFF. In DNA, the CDR3 is TGTGCCAGCAGTACCGGGACTGGTAACAATGAGCAGTTCTTC.

This clonotype was counted at least ten times. V is TRBV5-4 and J is TRBJ2-7; D gene uncertain. The germline V and J ends were trimmed by 0 bases and 0 bases, with 7 bases remaining between them. There are 14 residues in the CDR3. The germline gives CDR1 SGHNT, CDR2 YYREEE (reference sequence). CDR3 DNA: TGTGCCAGCAGCTTGGGAGAGAGCTCCTACGAGCAGTACTTC. Translating it yields CASSLGESSYEQYF.

In this sample, this clonotype turned up many times. This chain links TRBV20-1 with TRBJ2-1; 7 nucleotides match TRBD1. Germline CDR1 and CDR2: DFQATT and SNEGSKA (reference sequence). The V and J ends lost 0 bases and 5 bases, in that order; junction bases with no gene match: 19. CDR3 length: 19 residues. The CDR3 spells CSAREFLFGQVEKHNEQFF. The DNA for the CDR3 is TGCAGTGCTAGAGAATTCTTGTTCGGACAGGTGGAAAAACACAATGAGCAGTTCTTC.

This clonotype was observed a handful of times. The rearrangement joins TRBV18 to TRBJ2-2; TRBD2 might be the D (6 bases). The length of the CDR3 is 16 residues. V dropped 0 bases and J dropped 4 bases, with 12 bases sitting between them. Germline-derived CDR1 and CDR2 are KGHSH and LQKENI. The CDR3 region has the DNA TGTGCCAGCTCACCACCACCTCTAGCGACCACCGGGGAGCTGTTTTTT. This translates into CASSPPPLATTGELFF.

The chain couples TRBV28 to TRBJ2-1; 13 bases are shared with TRBD2. Germline lookup yields CDR1 MDHEN and CDR2 SYDVKM. The CDR3 spans 18 residues. Trimming removed 4 bases from V and 8 bases from J; junction bases left unmatched: 14. CDR3 nucleotide sequence: TGTGCCAGCAGTTGGACTAGCGGGAGAATCCCTCGACACCATGAGCAGTTCTTC. Its protein is CASSWTSGRIPRHHEQFF.

This rearrangement joins TRBV5-4 to TRBJ1-6, with D maybe TRBD1 (6 bases). The CDR3 is 14 residues long. Trimming removed 4 bases from V and 7 bases from J, with 12 bases in between. CDR1 is SGHNT, CDR2 YYREEE, per germline (reference sequence). CDR3 region: CASSVDRRNSPLHF. CDR3 in DNA: TGTGCCAGCAGCGTTGACAGGAGAAATTCACCCCTCCACTTT.

This clonotype was observed at least ten times. This chain links TRBV29-1 with TRBJ2-7; the D is unclear. V lost 4 bases to trimming and J lost 2 bases, with 6 bases between them. Germline V gene sequence: CDR1 SQVTM, CDR2 ANQGSEA. CDR3 size: 11 residues. CDR3 nucleotides: TGCAGCGTTGGAGCTACCTACGAGCAGTACTTC. It specifies CSVGATYEQYF.

The chain employs TRBV20-1 and TRBJ2-7; 7 bases line up with TRBD2. The CDR3 extends over 16 amino acids. Germline CDR1 DFQATT, CDR2 SNEGSKA (reference sequence). Trimming at V came to 5 bases and at J to 6 bases, leaving 19 bases not matched to a gene. CDR3 coding DNA: TGCAGTGCTTGGGTTCACGGGCGGGAGAGGTCGCGCGAGCAGTACTTC. Its protein is CSAWVHGRERSREQYF.

This clonotype showed up many times. V and J are TRBV24-1 and TRBJ1-1; D is perhaps TRBD1 (6 bases). Deletions cut 3 bases from V and 3 bases from J, with 13 bases between. CDR1 and CDR2 (germline): KGHDR, SFDVKD. This CDR3 is 15 amino acids long. CDR3 amino acids: CATSDPRGGDTEAFF. In DNA form, the CDR3 reads TGTGCCACCAGTGATCCCAGGGGAGGGGACACTGAAGCTTTCTTT.

This clonotype was counted many times. The chain carries TRBV20-1 and TRBJ2-3; no reliable D call. CDR3 length: 14 amino acids. Trimming took 3 bases from V and 0 from J, leaving 10 bases between them. CDR1 DFQATT and CDR2 SNEGSKA come from the germline V gene (reference sequence). The CDR3 nucleotides are TGCAGTGCTAGGATTCCGCCTAGCACAGATACGCAGTATTTT. Translated, it gives CSARIPPSTDTQYF.

This chain uses TRBV28 with TRBJ2-4, with unresolved D. The CDR3 spans 14 residues. V shed 6 bases and J shed 3 bases, with 12 bases lying between them. CDR1 and CDR2 (germline): MDHEN, SYDVKM. The CDR3 DNA reads as TGTGCCAGCAGCCCTCAGGCCTTCAAAAACATTCAGTACTTC. This sequence encodes CASSPQAFKNIQYF.

This clonotype has ten or more counts. The J gene is TRBJ2-3, the V gene TRBV20-1; possible D gene TRBD1, 5 bases. Looked up from germline, CDR1 is DFQATT and CDR2 is SNEGSKA (reference sequence). The CDR3 is 13 residues long. The V gene lost 3 bases and the J gene lost 4 bases, with 11 bases spanning the gap. The CDR3 DNA reads TGCAGTGCTAGGGGGCGCAGCGCAGATACGCAGTATTTT. Residues: CSARGRSADTQYF.

In this sample, this clonotype turned up a few times. The chain joins TRBV6-2 or TRBV6-3 to TRBJ1-1; D is possibly TRBD1 (6 bases). The CDR3 extends over 13 amino acids. Germline CDR1 and CDR2: MNHEY and SVGEGT. Trimming shortened V by 6 bases and J by 6 bases, and 14 bases separated the two germline ends. CDR3 bases: TGTGCCAGCAGGCCTGGGACAATACCTGAAGCTTTCTTT. It is translated as CASRPGTIPEAFF.

This clonotype was counted many times. The V and J genes are TRBV29-1 and TRBJ1-2; D unresolved. There are 12 residues in the CDR3. The germline V and J ends were trimmed by 4 bases and 3 bases, with 9 bases remaining between them. Germline CDR1 SQVTM, CDR2 ANQGSEA. CDR3 loop: CSVGELDYGYTF. The CDR3 DNA sequence: TGCAGCGTTGGAGAGCTCGACTATGGCTACACCTTC. The full variable domain, completed using reference TRBV29-1 and TRBJ1-2, is SAVISQKPSRDICQRGTSLTIQCQVDSQVTMMFWYRQQPGQSLTLIATANQGSEATYESGFVIDKFPISRPNLTFSTLTVSNMSPEDSSIYLCSVGELDYGYTFGSGTRLTVV.

This clonotype was detected only a few times. This rearrangement joins TRBV29-1 to TRBJ2-7; TRBD1 might be the D (5 bases). CDR3 length equals 14 residues. CDR1 SQVTM and CDR2 ANQGSEA come from the germline V gene. The germline V and J ends were trimmed by 4 bases and 2 bases, with 15 bases remaining between them. The CDR3 DNA is TGCAGCGTTGTGTCAGGGATGACCACCTACGAGCAGTACTTC. Translated, it gives CSVVSGMTTYEQYF.

The sample holds a few counts of this clonotype. The rearrangement uses TRBV5-1 and TRBJ2-7; 10 bases line up with TRBD2. CDR1 and CDR2 (germline): SGHRS, YFSETQ. This CDR3 has 15 amino acids. The junction had 4 bases not matched to a gene; V was cut back by 0 bases and J by 4 bases. CDR3 in DNA: TGCGCCAGCAGCTTGGCCGGACTAGCGGAGTACGAGCAGTACTTC. Protein: CASSLAGLAEYEQYF.

The chain combines TRBV28 with TRBJ2-4, with D perhaps matching TRBD1 or TRBD2 (7 bases each). Trimming shortened V by 2 bases and J by 6 bases, and 14 bases separated the two germline ends. CDR1 and CDR2 from the germline V gene are MDHEN and SYDVKM. There are 15 residues in the CDR3. The CDR3 nucleotides are TGTGCCAGCAGTTTAAGGGGGCTAGCGGTAAACATTCAGTACTTC. Its protein product is CASSLRGLAVNIQYF. Using reference TRBV28 and TRBJ2-4 for the parts outside the CDR3, the full variable domain is DVKVTQSSRYLVKRTGEKVFLECVQDMDHENMFWYRQDPGLGLRLIYFSYDVKMKEKGDIPEGYSVSREKKERFSLILESASTNQTSMYLCASSLRGLAVNIQYFGAGTRLSVL.

V usage is TRBV12-3 or TRBV12-4 and J usage is TRBJ1-3, with D unclear. Between the trimmed V and J ends, which lost 1 base and 0 bases, there was a span of 7 bases. The CDR3 covers 15 residues. The DNA of the CDR3 is TGTGCCAGCAGTTTAGAGACGAGCTCTGGAAACACCATATATTTT. Protein sequence: CASSLETSSGNTIYF.

This clonotype was recorded at least ten times. The chain is built from TRBV29-1 and TRBJ2-1; either TRBD1 or TRBD2 may supply D (5 bases each). Trimming took off 4 bases at V and 7 bases at J, with 14 bases between the two ends. Germline V gene sequence: CDR1 SQVTM, CDR2 ANQGSEA. The CDR3 spans 13 residues. CDR3 amino acids: CSVVPQWGNEQFF. The CDR3 region has the DNA TGCAGCGTTGTACCCCAATGGGGGAATGAGCAGTTCTTC.

V is TRBV29-1 and J is TRBJ1-4; D remains unclear. Germline-derived CDR1 and CDR2 are SQVTM and ANQGSEA. Trimming took off 7 bases at V and 8 bases at J, with 14 bases between the two ends. CDR3 length equals 12 residues. CDR3 sequence reads: CSAMPVGEKLFF. The DNA of the CDR3 is TGCAGCGCCATGCCAGTCGGGGAAAAACTGTTTTTT.